Listed here are 15 T cell receptor beta chains from one sample, sequenced in a study of cytomegalovirus exposure and HLA in healthy donors. The PCR ran on 60 Vbeta and 13 Jbeta primers. The protocol was immunoSEQ multiplex PCR, while the TCRdb copy is restricted to in-frame clones and leaves out a portion. Found here are over 150,000 clones, roughly 80% of them singletons; the top ten hold around 2.3%. Material: PBMCs. The receptors were gathered from a man aged 50 to 59 in good health and CMV-seropositive.

The rearrangement links TRBV7-2 to TRBJ2-3, with 13 bases fitting TRBD2. The CDR3 is 16 residues long. With V trimmed by 6 bases and J by 4 bases, 7 bases remained unmatched. Per germline, CDR1 SGHTA and CDR2 FQGNSA. The CDR3 loop is CASRALAGGPADTQYF. CDR3 bases: TGTGCCAGCAGGGCACTAGCGGGGGGGCCGGCAGATACGCAGTATTTT. Complete variable domain (other parts from reference TRBV7-2 and TRBJ2-3): GAGVSQSPSNKVTEKGKDVELRCDPISGHTALYWYRQSLGQGLEFLIYFQGNSAPDKSGLPSDRFSAERTGGSVSTLTIQRTQQEDSAVYLCASRALAGGPADTQYFGPGTRLTVL.

V and J are TRBV5-4 and TRBJ2-2, with 7 bases matching TRBD2. Germline values: CDR1 SGHNT, CDR2 YYREEE (reference sequence). This CDR3 has 16 residues. Trimming took 2 bases from V and 0 from J; bases not matched to a gene: 4. DNA for the CDR3: TGTGCCAGCAGCTTAGGCGGGGGAGCGAACACCGGGGAGCTGTTTTTT. Amino acid sequence: CASSLGGGANTGELFF. The variable domain in full, with the rest retrieved from reference TRBV5-4 and TRBJ2-2, is ETGVTQSPTHLIKTRGQQVTLRCSSQSGHNTVSWYQQALGQGPQFIFQYYREEENGRGNFPPRFSGLQFPNYSSELNVNALELDDSALYLCASSLGGGANTGELFFGEGSRLTVL.

This chain connects TRBV10-1 to TRBJ2-7; 7 nucleotides align to TRBD2. The germline CDR1 and CDR2 sequences are WNHNN and SYGVQD (reference sequence). This CDR3 has 13 amino acids. Unmatched junction bases numbered 8, after V lost 5 bases and J lost 7 bases. The CDR3 sequence: CASSPGEGREQYF. The CDR3 DNA reads TGCGCCAGCAGTCCCGGGGAGGGCAGGGAGCAGTACTTC.

The chain links TRBV19 to TRBJ1-2; weak D call: TRBD1 (5 bases). Germline V gene sequence: CDR1 LNHDA, CDR2 SQIVND (reference sequence). This CDR3 is 15 amino acids long. Between the trimmed V and J ends, which lost 7 bases and 4 bases, there was a span of 19 bases. Here the CDR3 DNA reads TGTGCCAGTATCCAGGTGGGCAGCACAGGCTATGGCTACACCTTC. Translating it yields CASIQVGSTGYGYTF.

In DNA form, the CDR3 reads TGCAGCGTTGAAGGGGAGGTCTCCACAGATACGCAGTATTTT. Translated, it gives CSVEGEVSTDTQYF. The chain links TRBV29-1 to TRBJ2-3, with a possible D match to TRBD2 (6 bases). V lost 1 base to trimming and J lost 2 bases, with 10 bases between them. This CDR3 has 14 amino acids. Germline values: CDR1 SQVTM, CDR2 ANQGSEA.

CDR3 nucleotide sequence: TGCGCCAGCAGCAGAACTAGCGGGGGGGCCCAGTTCAATGAGCAGTTCTTC. Translated, it gives CASSRTSGGAQFNEQFF. V is TRBV5-1 and J is TRBJ2-1, with 13 positions matching TRBD2. V shed 4 bases and J 6 bases; nucleotides not matched to a gene: 10. This CDR3 comprises 17 residues. The V gene's germline CDR1 is SGHRS and CDR2 YFSETQ.

This rearrangement joins TRBV19 to TRBJ2-7; TRBD1 agrees at 8 bases. CDR3 size: 15 residues. Unmatched junction bases numbered 9, after V lost 1 base and J lost 7 bases. From germline, CDR1 is LNHDA and CDR2 SQIVND (reference sequence). The CDR3 here is CASSIARTGLEEQYF. In DNA, the CDR3 is TGTGCCAGTAGTATAGCTCGGACAGGGCTAGAGGAGCAGTACTTC. The full variable domain, rest sourced from reference TRBV19 and TRBJ2-7, is DGGITQSPKYLFRKEGQNVTLSCEQNLNHDAMYWYRQDPGQGLRLIYYSQIVNDFQKGDIAEGYSVSREKKESFPLTVTSAQKNPTAFYLCASSIARTGLEEQYFGPGTRLTVT.

The chain links TRBV13 to TRBJ1-2; 12 bases are a match to TRBD1. The CDR3 contains 16 residues. The germline V gene encodes CDR1 PRHDT and CDR2 FYEKMQ (reference sequence). The J segment lost 5 bases and the V segment lost 3 bases, leaving 7 bases of the junction unmatched. DNA of the CDR3: TGTGCCAGCAGCTTGGGGGACAGGGGGCCTGGTTATGGCTACACCTTC. It is translated as CASSLGDRGPGYGYTF.

The chain has TRBV27 and TRBJ2-1, with TRBD2 matching over 7 bases. After removal of 0 bases from V and 2 bases from J, the junction contained 4 bases not matched to a gene. The CDR3 runs to 16 residues. In germline, CDR1 is MNHEY, CDR2 SMNVEV (reference sequence). The CDR3 DNA reads TGTGCCAGCAGTTTATCGGCGGGGGATACCTACAATGAGCAGTTCTTC. It specifies CASSLSAGDTYNEQFF.

V gene TRBV7-6 combines with J gene TRBJ2-3, with TRBD2 identical over 10 bases. V dropped 0 bases and J dropped 4; count of bases not matched to a gene: 1. The CDR3 totals 15 residues. Looked up from germline, CDR1 is SGHVS and CDR2 is FNYEAQ. CDR3 DNA sequence: TGTGCCAGCAGCTTAGCGCTAGCGGGGGCAGATACGCAGTATTTT. The encoded protein is CASSLALAGADTQYF. Full variable domain (outside the CDR3, taken from reference TRBV7-6 and TRBJ2-3): GAGVSQSPRYKVTKRGQDVALRCDPISGHVSLYWYRQALGQGPEFLTYFNYEAQQDKSGLPNDRFSAERPEGSISTLTIQRTEQRDSAMYRCASSLALAGADTQYFGPGTRLTVL.

This chain connects TRBV14 to TRBJ2-5; D possibly corresponds to TRBD1 (6 bases). The CDR3 length is 16 residues. Germline CDR1 and CDR2: SGHDN and FVKESK. V was pared by 4 bases and J by 3 bases, with 18 bases between. In DNA, the CDR3 is TGTGCCAGCAGCCCACCGACAGGCCTCGGCGAAGAGACCCAGTACTTC. The encoded protein is CASSPPTGLGEETQYF.

Concerning this clone: An end of the junction differs from the germline gene, which may be a read error. The gene calls are TRBV7-8 and TRBJ1-2; 7 nucleotides line up with TRBD1. The CDR3 loop spans 16 amino acids. The germline V gene encodes CDR1 SGHVS and CDR2 FQNEAQ. The CDR3 nucleotides read TGTGCCAGCAGCCGGACAGGAAGCATCACTAACTATGGCCACACCTTC. It is translated as CASSRTGSITNYGHTF.

This sequence joins TRBV7-9 and TRBJ2-5; 7 nucleotides line up with TRBD2. CDR3 size: 14 residues. CDR1 SEHNR and CDR2 FQNEAQ come from the germline V gene (reference sequence). With 5 bases clipped from V and 2 bases from J, the junction kept 5 bases outside the gene matches. CDR3 sequence (DNA): TGTGCCAGCAGCCAGCGGGGCTTACAAGAGACCCAGTACTTC. Its protein is CASSQRGLQETQYF.

The rearrangement uses TRBV29-1 and TRBJ2-7; 11 positions agree with TRBD1. This CDR3 is 14 amino acids long. Germline V gene data show CDR1 as SQVTM and CDR2 as ANQGSEA. With 3 bases clipped from V and 2 bases from J, the junction kept 3 bases outside the gene matches. The CDR3 protein is CSVESGQGAYEQYF. CDR3 DNA: TGCAGCGTTGAGTCGGGACAGGGGGCCTACGAGCAGTACTTC.

The chain has TRBV6-4 and TRBJ2-6; 7 bases fit TRBD1. Germline CDR1 and CDR2: MRHNA and SNTAGT. V lost 7 bases to trimming and J lost 0 bases; unmatched junction nucleotides: 9. This CDR3 comprises 17 residues. The CDR3 bases are TGTGCCAGCAAACCGGGACAGAGACGCTCTGGGGCCAACGTCCTGACTTTC. Protein: CASKPGQRRSGANVLTF.